The 12 T cell receptor beta chains given below trace back to one sample, sequenced in a study of neurological immune-mediated disorders (dated by TCRdb to about 2019). The method behind the library was 5' RACE. The instrument given in TCRdb is Illumina HiSeq 2500. TCRdb reworked the public reads: Q25 trimming with fastp, MiXCR clone assembly, productive beta chains retained. Each entry merges the rows of one CDR3 protein and shows their most common DNA and genes. In this sample the table shows 45,000 or so distinct CDR3 sequences, under 3.5% of which occur a single time. The ten largest clonotypes hold less than 15% of the sample. Sequenced material: PBMCs. These receptors originate from a woman in her 50s with multiple sclerosis.

This clonotype was recorded at least ten times. CDR3 sequence (DNA): TGTGCCAGCAGTTCGACAGTATCGCAGCAGTTCTTC. Protein product: CASSSTVSQQFF. The chain links TRBV28 to TRBJ2-1; TRBD1 might be the D (5 bases). This CDR3 is built from 12 residues. Trimming removed 4 bases at V and 11 bases at J, with 12 bases between. Per germline, CDR1 MDHEN and CDR2 SYDVKM.

This clonotype occurred many times. The J gene is TRBJ2-1, the V gene TRBV7-9; 8 nucleotides match TRBD2. J gave up 4 bases and V 2 bases, and 7 bases lay outside the gene matches. Germline-derived CDR1 and CDR2 are SEHNR and FQNEAQ (reference sequence). CDR3 size: 16 residues. This chain's CDR3 is CASSLSLAGAYNEQFF. The CDR3 DNA follows: TGTGCCAGCAGCTTATCCCTAGCGGGCGCATACAATGAGCAGTTCTTC.

This clonotype was picked up many times. The chain recombines TRBV5-1 with TRBJ2-2, with 10 bases identical to TRBD1. V shed 4 bases and J 5 bases; nucleotides not matched to a gene: 2. Germline V gene sequence: CDR1 SGHRS, CDR2 YFSETQ. This CDR3 is 14 amino acids long. For the CDR3, the DNA is TGCGCCAGCAGCCGGACAGGGGGGACCGGGGAGCTGTTTTTT. Residues: CASSRTGGTGELFF.

This clonotype was recorded at least ten times. The chain has TRBV5-1 and TRBJ2-6, with 7 positions matching TRBD1. CDR3 length: 14 amino acids. V shed 3 bases and J 4 bases; nucleotides not matched to a gene: 1. Germline CDR1 is SGHRS and CDR2 is YFSETQ. In DNA form, the CDR3 reads TGCGCCAGCAGCTCGACAGGGGGGGCCAACGTCCTGACTTTC. Translated, it gives CASSSTGGANVLTF.

This clonotype was counted at least ten times. The rearrangement links TRBV5-1 to TRBJ1-2, with a tentative D call TRBD1 (5 bases). The CDR3 length is 14 residues. V was trimmed by 0 bases and J by 5 bases, leaving 11 bases between them. CDR1 and CDR2 from the germline V gene are SGHRS and YFSETQ. CDR3 sequence: CASSLDGTEYGYTF. The CDR3 coding sequence is TGCGCCAGCAGCTTGGACGGGACTGAGTATGGCTACACCTTC.

A few counts support this clonotype. This rearrangement joins TRBV20-1 to TRBJ1-5; D call uncertain. Germline V gene data show CDR1 as DFQATT and CDR2 as SNEGSKA (reference sequence). Trimming pared 3 bases from V and 0 bases from J, leaving 6 bases between. The CDR3 has 13 residues. The CDR3 region has the DNA TGCAGTGCTAGCGGAGATAGCAATCAGCCCCAGCATTTT. Its protein is CSASGDSNQPQHF.

This clonotype has at least ten counts. The V call is TRBV7-6, the J call TRBJ2-7; 10 bases agree with TRBD1. CDR1 and CDR2 (germline): SGHVS, FNYEAQ. V lost 4 bases, J lost 5 bases, and 8 bases stayed unmatched. The CDR3 extends over 15 amino acids. For the CDR3, the DNA is TGTGCCAGCAGCTACCAGACAGGGGGCTACCACGAGCAGTACTTC. The encoded protein is CASSYQTGGYHEQYF.

To note about this clonotype: A much larger clone is a single base away; this may be a read error. The CDR3 loop is CASSLAQGVYQPQNF. CDR3 nucleotides: TGTGCCAGCAGTTTAGCCCAGGGAGTTTATCAGCCCCAGAATTTT. The chain couples TRBV12-3 or TRBV12-4 to TRBJ1-5, with a weak D call TRBD1 (5 bases). The CDR3 totals 15 residues.

There are many counts of this clonotype. The chain carries TRBV20-1 and TRBJ2-1; 14 bases line up with TRBD2. Per germline, CDR1 DFQATT and CDR2 SNEGSKA (reference sequence). CDR3 length equals 19 residues. The V gene end was trimmed by 5 bases and the J gene end by 0 bases; junction bases not matched to a gene: 12. Here the CDR3 DNA reads TGCAGTGCTGAGCGGCACGGGACTAGCGGGGGTGTCTCCTACAATGAGCAGTTCTTC. Translated, it gives CSAERHGTSGGVSYNEQFF.

This clonotype was counted many times. The gene calls are TRBV7-2 and TRBJ2-3; the D gene could be TRBD1 or TRBD2 (6 bases each). The germline V gene encodes CDR1 SGHTA and CDR2 FQGNSA. The CDR3 totals 16 residues. V shed 5 bases and J shed 2 bases, with 17 bases lying between them. CDR3 protein: CASSPRGQGLTDTQYF. Written as DNA, the CDR3 is TGTGCCAGCAGCCCCCGGGGGCAGGGTCTCACAGATACGCAGTATTTT.

This clonotype was detected ten times or more. The chain couples TRBV3-1 to TRBJ2-4, with 13 bases fitting TRBD2. With 0 bases clipped from V and 8 bases from J, the junction kept 1 base outside the gene matches. Germline CDR1 and CDR2: LGHDT and YNNKEL (reference sequence). The CDR3 totals 15 residues. The CDR3 protein is CASSQEGTSGDIQYF. The CDR3 DNA sequence: TGTGCCAGCAGCCAAGAGGGGACTAGCGGGGACATTCAGTACTTC.

The table lists this clonotype with many counts. The V and J genes are TRBV10-3 and TRBJ2-1; TRBD2 matches at 7 bases. The J segment lost 6 bases and the V segment lost 0 bases, leaving 8 bases of the junction unmatched. This CDR3 is 16 amino acids long. The germline V gene has CDR1 ENHRY and CDR2 SYGVKD. CDR3 coding DNA: TGTGCCATCAGTGAGTCGGGACCCGGGGGGATCAATGAGCAGTTCTTC. Its translation is CAISESGPGGINEQFF.